This paragraph covers one TCR beta chain sequence. What it binds is unknown. Using immunoSEQ multiplex PCR, the repertoire was profiled, and TCRdb retains in-frame clones only, with some absent. Here the sample spans fewer than 900,000 clones, around 92% being singletons. This record belongs to a study of Ad26.COV2.S vaccination and SARS-CoV-2 variants. Study-level information: Within the COV1001 Ad26.COV2.S trial arm, the donor was enrolled. The study, taken as a whole, reports: There was reportedly substantial breadth in spike-specific CD8+ and CD4+ T cell responses after vaccination. TCR breadth and depth estimates may have understated total T cell responses.

Looked up from germline, CDR1 is SGHAT and CDR2 is FQNNGV. The CDR3 has 15 amino acids. Trimming took off 1 base at V and 0 bases at J, with 9 bases between the two ends. Described treatment: around 19 received Ad26.COV2.S at low or high dose, single or two shots; about 5 received placebo; per-sample allocation not given. Following the first vaccine or placebo injection, samples were taken on day 63. Sequenced material: peripheral blood, taken in a trial of Ad26.COV2.S vaccine versus placebo. This sequence was found in a person between 18 and 65 years old who received the Ad26.COV2.S COVID-19 vaccine or a placebo. The V call is TRBV11-2, the J call TRBJ1-1; D not resolved. The CDR3 DNA sequence: TGTGCCAGCAGCTTAGTGGCAGGCATGAACACTGAAGCTTTCTTT. It encodes CASSLVAGMNTEAFF.